The 5 T cell receptor beta chains below all came from one sample that was sequenced in a study of blood T cells in healthy people across ages. The authors ran a second PCR of roughly 7 to 11 cycles using a sample-barcoded 5' primer and a J-beta primer mix. TCRdb called the 5' RACE reads again in MiXCR, with one record for every CDR3 protein. Found here are 1.5 million to 2 million distinct CDR3 sequences, 40% to 55% of them singletons; the top ten hold around 2.1%. Sequenced material: blood. The receptor set was obtained from a woman aged 40-49 years in good health.

The count of this clonotype is one. The chain couples TRBV6-5 to TRBJ1-2; 7 bases map to TRBD1. The CDR3 totals 15 residues. The junction had 6 bases not matched to a gene; V was cut back by 1 base and J by 4 bases. Per germline, CDR1 MNHEY and CDR2 SVGAGI. The CDR3 spells CASSYFTGDTYGYTF. The CDR3 DNA is TGTGCCAGCAGTTACTTTACAGGGGACACCTATGGCTACACCTTC.

The genes are TRBV13 and TRBJ2-3; D unresolved. The CDR3 consists of 13 residues. In germline, CDR1 is PRHDT, CDR2 FYEKMQ (reference sequence). V was trimmed by 6 bases and J by 3 bases, leaving 10 bases between them. DNA of the CDR3: TGTGCCAGCAGGAGCTACATTACAGATACGCAGTATTTT. It specifies CASRSYITDTQYF.

The genes are TRBV7-6 and TRBJ2-6, with D hard to call. Germline CDR1 is SGHVS and CDR2 is FNYEAQ. This CDR3 contains 13 residues. Trimming stripped 8 bases from V and 4 bases from J, with 9 bases between. CDR3 bases: TGTGCCAGCGGTAGGTCGGGGGCCAACGTCCTGACTTTC. The encoded protein is CASGRSGANVLTF.

The chain combines TRBV4-3 with TRBJ2-7; D perhaps matches TRBD2 (5 bases). The V and J ends lost 2 bases and 7 bases respectively, with 18 bases between them. The CDR3 is 15 residues long. Germline V gene lookup returns CDR1 LGHNA and CDR2 YSLEER. The CDR3 DNA follows: TGCGCCAGCAGCCAAATCAAACGGGGTAGCAGTGAGCAGTACTTC. It encodes CASSQIKRGSSEQYF.

A few counts support this clonotype. For the CDR3, the DNA is TGCGCCAGCAGCCAAGACCTTAGTAACCAGGGCTTAAGGAATGAGCAGTTCTTC. This encodes CASSQDLSNQGLRNEQFF. V is TRBV4-3 and J is TRBJ2-1; possibly TRBD1 for D (5 bases). The V end lost 0 bases, the J end lost 7 bases, and 22 bases lay between the germline ends. Germline lookup yields CDR1 LGHNA and CDR2 YSLEER. This CDR3 region has 18 residues.